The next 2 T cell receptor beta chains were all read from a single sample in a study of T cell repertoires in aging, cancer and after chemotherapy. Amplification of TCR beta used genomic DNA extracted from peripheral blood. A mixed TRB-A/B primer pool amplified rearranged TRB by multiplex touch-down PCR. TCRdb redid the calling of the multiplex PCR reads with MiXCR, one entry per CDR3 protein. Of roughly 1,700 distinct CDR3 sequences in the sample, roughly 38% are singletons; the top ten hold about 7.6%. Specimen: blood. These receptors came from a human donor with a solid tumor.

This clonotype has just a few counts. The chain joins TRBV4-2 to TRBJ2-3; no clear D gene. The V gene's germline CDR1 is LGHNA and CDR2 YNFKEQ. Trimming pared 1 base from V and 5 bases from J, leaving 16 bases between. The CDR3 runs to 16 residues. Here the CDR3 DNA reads TGTGCCAGCAGCCAAGGACGTTGGGGTAGAGGAGATACGCAGTATTTT. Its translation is CASSQGRWGRGDTQYF.

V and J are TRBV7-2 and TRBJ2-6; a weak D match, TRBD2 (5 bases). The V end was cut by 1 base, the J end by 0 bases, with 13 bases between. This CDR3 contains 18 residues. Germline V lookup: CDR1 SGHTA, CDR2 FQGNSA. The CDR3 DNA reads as TGTGCCAGCAGCTTAGGCGGGTTCCATCGCTCTGGGGCCAACGTCCTGACTTTC. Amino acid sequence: CASSLGGFHRSGANVLTF. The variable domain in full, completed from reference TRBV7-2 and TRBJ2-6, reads GAGVSQSPSNKVTEKGKDVELRCDPISGHTALYWYRQSLGQGLEFLIYFQGNSAPDKSGLPSDRFSAERTGGSVSTLTIQRTQQEDSAVYLCASSLGGFHRSGANVLTFGAGSRLTVL.